This T cell receptor (beta chain) was captured by sequencing in a study of beta chain features in type 1 diabetes. Whole-study results and caveats: VDJ junctions sequenced from type 1 diabetes patients showed fewer insertions and more deletions. Shorter TCRB CDR3s, moderately but significantly so, marked every one of the four CD4+ subsets in Type 1 diabetes patients.

In this sample, this clone turned up many times. Its antigen remains unknown. Reverse transcribing all isolated RNA meant expressed TCRB transcripts were sequenced. Clones were sequenced by immunoSEQ multiplex PCR, and TCRdb holds only the in-frame ones, with some missing. This sample yields 130,000 to 150,000 clones, of which around an eighth are seen a single time; roughly 1.3% belongs to the top ten. The CDR3 contains 13 residues. Germline V CDR1 and CDR2: LNHNV, YYDKDF (reference sequence). V lost 2 bases and J lost 5, with 9 bases in between. This sequence joins TRBV15 and TRBJ2-5; no firm D call. This TCR was sampled from a young man with type 1 diabetes. Sequencing used central memory CD4+ T cells from blood. This CDR3 reads CATSRNLVETQYF. CDR3 bases: TGTGCCACCAGCAGAAACCTAGTGGAGACCCAGTACTTC. Supplemented by reference TRBV15 and TRBJ2-5, the full variable domain reads DAMVIQNPRYQVTQFGKPVTLSCSQTLNHNVMYWYQQKSSQAPKLLFHYYDKDFNNEADTPDNFQSRRPNTSFCFLDIRSPGLGDTAMYLCATSRNLVETQYFGPGTRLLVL.